The 5 T cell receptor beta chains reported below all come from one sample, sequenced in a study of T cell responses to AZD1222 COVID-19 vaccine. This table comes from immunoSEQ multiplex PCR, and its TCRdb copy is limited to in-frame clones, with some not included. The sample yields more than 95,000 clones, 70% to 90% seen once. Here the sequenced sample was peripheral blood, taken on day 0 of AZD1222 vaccination. The receptors were gathered from an adult in good health.

In nucleotides, the CDR3 is TGCAGTGCTGGGGTCAATGAGCAGTTCTTC. It is translated as CSAGVNEQFF. The chain has TRBV20-1 and TRBJ2-1; D is undetermined. V dropped 5 bases and J dropped 6 bases, with 5 bases sitting between them. This CDR3 has 10 residues. Per germline, CDR1 DFQATT and CDR2 SNEGSKA (reference sequence).

DNA for the CDR3: TGCGCCAGCAGCCACGGGACAGGGGGGACAGATACGCAGTATTTT. Its translation is CASSHGTGGTDTQYF. The V call is TRBV4-1, the J call TRBJ2-3, with TRBD1 matching over 11 bases. This CDR3 has 15 residues. Trimming at V came to 3 bases and at J to 3 bases, leaving 2 bases not matched to a gene. The germline gives CDR1 MGHRA, CDR2 YSYEKL.

In this sample, this clone turned up a few times. The chain is built from TRBV30 and TRBJ2-5, with D perhaps TRBD2 (6 bases). Germline assignment: CDR1 GTSNPN and CDR2 SVGIG (reference sequence). The CDR3 runs to 12 residues. Trimming removed 3 bases from V and 5 bases from J, with 10 bases in between. The CDR3 DNA reads as TGTGCCTGGAGATCGGGGAGGGAGACCCAGTACTTC. Residues: CAWRSGRETQYF.

J is TRBJ2-5 and V is TRBV6-5; TRBD1 or TRBD2 may be the D gene (5 bases each). The CDR3 is 14 residues long. Trimming shortened V by 7 bases and J by 5 bases, and 17 bases separated the two germline ends. Germline CDR1 reads MNHEY; CDR2 reads SVGAGI. The CDR3 DNA reads as TGTGCCAGCATAGCGAATCAGGGCGGGGAGACCCAGTACTTC. It is translated as CASIANQGGETQYF.

The V and J genes are TRBV18 and TRBJ2-7, with D perhaps matching TRBD2 (5 bases). The CDR3 is 14 amino acids. The V end was cut by 3 bases, the J end by 2 bases, with 11 bases between. Per germline, CDR1 KGHSH and CDR2 LQKENI. The CDR3 is CASSPAGFPYEQYF. The CDR3 DNA reads TGTGCCAGCTCACCCGCGGGCTTCCCCTACGAGCAGTACTTC.